Listed below are T cell receptor beta chains from one sample, sequenced in a study of response to subunit inactivated influenza vaccine. TCRdb ran MiXCR on the RT-PCR reads and lists one entry per CDR3 protein. Altogether hundreds of thousands of distinct CDR3 sequences are present, around a sixth being singletons, with the ten largest covering more than 9%. Source: PBMCs from blood, taken about 11 days after vaccination. The receptor source for this set is a man between 45 and 60 years old who received an inactivated influenza vaccine. The CDR3 runs from the conserved cysteine through the conserved F or W. Fields, in order: CDR3 protein, CDR3 DNA, J gene, D gene, V gene, clone size. A D gene is named only where the DNA matches it firmly. Clone size is stated in some rows and not others, as once, few, many or a class when expanded.

CDR3: CASSLTLAGSHNEQFF
DNA: TGTGCCAGCAGCTTAACACTAGCGGGATCCCACAATGAGCAGTTCTTC
J: TRBJ2-1
D: TRBD2
V: TRBV7-3
size: many

CDR3: CATNQFPTGELFF
DNA: TGTGCCACCAATCAATTCCCCACCGGGGAGCTGTTTTTT
J: TRBJ2-2
D: NA
V: TRBV24-1
size: NA

CDR3: CASSLSTGIGEQFF
DNA: TGTGCCAGCAGCTTGAGCACAGGGATAGGTGAGCAGTTCTTC
J: TRBJ2-1
D: NA
V: TRBV7-9
size: few

CDR3: CASSAHTGVYSNQPQHF
DNA: TGTGCCAGCAGTGCACACACAGGGGTCTATAGCAATCAGCCCCAGCATTTT
J: TRBJ1-5
D: TRBD1
V: TRBV28
size: NA

CDR3: CASRDALGQKNTGELFF
DNA: TGTGCCAGCAGGGACGCTCTTGGGCAGAAGAACACCGGGGAGCTGTTTTTT
J: TRBJ2-2
D: NA
V: TRBV6-2/TRBV6-3
size: few

CDR3: CASSGRTGKKLFF
DNA: TGTGCCAGCAGTGGGCGGACAGGAAAAAAACTGTTTTTT
J: TRBJ1-4
D: TRBD1
V: TRBV2
size: NA

CDR3: CASSSLGRGPTDTQYF
DNA: TGTGCCAGCAGTTCACTCGGTCGTGGGCCCACAGATACGCAGTATTTT
J: TRBJ2-3
D: NA
V: TRBV12-3/TRBV12-4
size: few

CDR3: CASSLDAGELFF
DNA: TGCGCCAGCAGCTTGGACGCCGGGGAGCTGTTTTTT
J: TRBJ2-2
D: NA
V: TRBV5-1
size: few

CDR3: CASSFGGRDEQFF
DNA: TGTGCCAGCAGTTTCGGGGGTCGGGATGAGCAGTTCTTC
J: TRBJ2-1
D: NA
V: TRBV12-3/TRBV12-4
size: few

CDR3: CASSRRGGLTTDTQYF
DNA: TGTGCCAGCAGCCGCCGGGGCGGCTTGACCACAGATACGCAGTATTTT
J: TRBJ2-3
D: NA
V: TRBV3-1
size: NA

CDR3: CSVVQGGEQYF
DNA: TGCAGCGTTGTACAGGGTGGCGAGCAGTACTTC
J: TRBJ2-7
D: NA
V: TRBV29-1
size: many

CDR3: CASSFSQQIADTQYF
DNA: TGTGCCAGCAGCTTTTCGCAGCAGATAGCAGATACGCAGTATTTT
J: TRBJ2-3
D: NA
V: TRBV7-8
size: many

CDR3: CASSFQQGQTEAFF
DNA: TGCGCCAGCAGCTTTCAGCAGGGGCAGACTGAAGCTTTCTTT
J: TRBJ1-1
D: NA
V: TRBV5-1
size: NA

CDR3: CASSLSGIGTDTQYF
DNA: TGCGCCAGCAGCTTGTCAGGGATAGGCACAGATACGCAGTATTTT
J: TRBJ2-3
D: NA
V: TRBV5-1
size: few

CDR3: CASSFPGFTDTQYF
DNA: TGTGCCAGCAGCTTCCCAGGATTCACAGATACGCAGTATTTT
J: TRBJ2-3
D: NA
V: TRBV5-6
size: NA

CDR3: CASSPREREQYF
DNA: TGTGCCAGCTCACCAAGGGAGCGCGAGCAGTACTTC
J: TRBJ2-7
D: NA
V: TRBV18
size: NA

CDR3: CATSRDPATPDTQYF
DNA: TGTGCCACCAGCAGAGATCCGGCCACTCCAGATACGCAGTATTTT
J: TRBJ2-3
D: NA
V: TRBV15
size: few

CDR3: CASTLTHASYNEQFF
DNA: TGTGCCAGCACCCTTACCCACGCCTCCTACAATGAGCAGTTCTTC
J: TRBJ2-1
D: NA
V: TRBV6-2/TRBV6-3
size: few

CDR3: CASSQNDGLAGELFF
DNA: TGCGCCAGCAGCCAAAATGACGGCCTGGCCGGGGAGCTGTTTTTT
J: TRBJ2-2
D: NA
V: TRBV4-1
size: NA

CDR3: CASTLTGNYGYTF
DNA: TGTGCCAGCACCCTCACGGGGAACTATGGCTACACCTTC
J: TRBJ1-2
D: NA
V: TRBV5-4
size: NA

CDR3: CASSLWDWYSNQPQHF
DNA: TGTGCCAGCAGTTTATGGGATTGGTATAGCAATCAGCCCCAGCATTTT
J: TRBJ1-5
D: NA
V: TRBV28
size: NA

CDR3: CASSYSSPSSYNEQFF
DNA: TGTGCCAGCAGTTACTCTTCCCCCAGCTCCTACAATGAGCAGTTCTTC
J: TRBJ2-1
D: NA
V: TRBV6-2/TRBV6-3
size: few

CDR3: CASSPYRSSYNEQFF
DNA: TGTGCCAGCAGCCCCTACAGGAGCTCCTACAATGAGCAGTTCTTC
J: TRBJ2-1
D: NA
V: TRBV7-9
size: many

CDR3: CASSFDARTGELFF
DNA: TGTGCCAGCAGCTTTGACGCTCGGACCGGGGAGCTGTTTTTT
J: TRBJ2-2
D: NA
V: TRBV7-2
size: few

CDR3: CASSGFREQFF
DNA: TGTGCCAGCAGTGGTTTCCGGGAGCAGTTCTTC
J: TRBJ2-1
D: NA
V: TRBV6-1
size: NA

CDR3: CSARVRTIRRSRWGNEQFF
DNA: TGCAGTGCTAGAGTTCGGACGATTAGGAGGAGCCGGTGGGGCAATGAGCAGTTCTTC
J: TRBJ2-1
D: NA
V: TRBV20-1
size: NA

CDR3: CASSQGLRERQYF
DNA: TGTGCCAGCAGCCAAGGTCTAAGGGAGCGACAGTACTTC
J: TRBJ2-4
D: NA
V: TRBV14
size: NA

CDR3: CASSYSRGRGGNIQYF
DNA: TGTGCCAGCAGTTACTCTAGGGGGCGGGGGGGAAACATTCAGTACTTC
J: TRBJ2-4
D: TRBD2
V: TRBV6-5
size: NA

CDR3: CASSFIWGRRDNSPLHF
DNA: TGTGCCAGCAGTTTCATATGGGGCAGGAGGGATAATTCACCCCTCCACTTT
J: TRBJ1-6
D: NA
V: TRBV28
size: few

CDR3: CASRGPPNTGELFF
DNA: TGTGCCAGCCGGGGACCTCCGAACACCGGGGAGCTGTTTTTT
J: TRBJ2-2
D: NA
V: TRBV2
size: NA

CDR3: CASSLGTGGSTEAFF
DNA: TGTGCCAGCAGTTTAGGGACCGGGGGGAGCACTGAAGCTTTCTTT
J: TRBJ1-1
D: NA
V: TRBV27
size: NA

CDR3: CASSWTGNEKLFF
DNA: TGTGCCAGTAGTTGGACGGGAAATGAAAAACTGTTTTTT
J: TRBJ1-4
D: NA
V: TRBV19
size: many

CDR3: CASSHKGTAREETQYF
DNA: TGTGCCAGCAGCCATAAGGGGACAGCCCGTGAAGAGACCCAGTACTTC
J: TRBJ2-5
D: TRBD1
V: TRBV4-2
size: few

CDR3: CSARGSSNQPQHF
DNA: TGCAGTGCTAGAGGGAGTTCCAATCAGCCCCAGCATTTT
J: TRBJ1-5
D: NA
V: TRBV20-1
size: many

CDR3: CASSVRTGGAYNEQFF
DNA: TGCGCCAGCAGCGTGCGGACAGGGGGCGCTTACAATGAGCAGTTCTTC
J: TRBJ2-1
D: TRBD1
V: TRBV5-1
size: NA

CDR3: CASSEPGQGYEQYF
DNA: TGTGCCAGCAGTGAACCGGGACAGGGGTACGAGCAGTACTTC
J: TRBJ2-7
D: TRBD1
V: TRBV25-1
size: many

CDR3: CASRPKRSSGNNEQFF
DNA: TGTGCCAGCAGGCCTAAACGGTCTAGCGGAAACAATGAGCAGTTCTTC
J: TRBJ2-1
D: TRBD2
V: TRBV3-1
size: NA

CDR3: CASSSAMMGRATDTQYF
DNA: TGTGCCAGCAGCTCCGCAATGATGGGCAGGGCCACAGATACGCAGTATTTT
J: TRBJ2-3
D: NA
V: TRBV7-2
size: few

CDR3: CASSLSWPEPNTEAFF
DNA: TGTGCCAGCAGCTTATCGTGGCCCGAGCCGAACACTGAAGCTTTCTTT
J: TRBJ1-1
D: NA
V: TRBV7-8
size: NA

CDR3: CASSLMGVTGGYTF
DNA: TGTGCCAGCAGCTTAATGGGCGTCACGGGCGGCTACACCTTC
J: TRBJ1-2
D: NA
V: TRBV7-2
size: few

CDR3: CANQGSYNSPLHF
DNA: TGTGCCAACCAGGGTAGTTATAATTCACCCCTCCACTTT
J: TRBJ1-6
D: NA
V: TRBV10-3
size: NA

CDR3: CSARGAGGPLSYEQYF
DNA: TGCAGTGCTAGGGGAGCGGGAGGGCCTCTCTCCTACGAGCAGTACTTC
J: TRBJ2-7
D: TRBD2
V: TRBV20-1
size: NA

CDR3: CASSLSSPYEQYF
DNA: TGTGCCAGCAGCTTATCGAGTCCCTACGAGCAGTACTTC
J: TRBJ2-7
D: NA
V: TRBV7-2
size: many

CDR3: CAISESPQGYNQPQHF
DNA: TGTGCCATCAGTGAGTCACCCCAGGGCTACAATCAGCCCCAGCATTTT
J: TRBJ1-5
D: NA
V: TRBV10-3
size: many

CDR3: CASGNSGSTDTQYF
DNA: TGTGCCAGCGGTAACAGCGGGAGCACAGATACGCAGTATTTT
J: TRBJ2-3
D: NA
V: TRBV7-2
size: NA

CDR3: CASSEGGSYGYTF
DNA: TGCGCCAGCAGTGAGGGGGGGAGCTATGGCTACACCTTC
J: TRBJ1-2
D: NA
V: TRBV10-2
size: few